The 3 T cell receptor beta chains below all came from one sample that was sequenced in a study of T-cell memory formation after mild COVID-19. TCRdb recomputed calls from the 5' RACE reads with MiXCR, one row per CDR3 protein. The sample carries 350,000 to 400,000 distinct CDR3 sequences, around 21% recorded once. Sequencing was carried out using PBMCs or a T cell subset sorted from them (not recorded which). Source of these receptors: an adult woman who had mild COVID-19 (a few samples of this study predate the infection). Cell type and time point are not known.

In this sample, this clonotype turned up a few times. V usage is TRBV12-3 or TRBV12-4 and J usage is TRBJ2-5; D perhaps matches TRBD1 (5 bases). The length of the CDR3 is 15 residues. The germline V and J ends were trimmed by 1 base and 4 bases, with 13 bases remaining between them. This chain's CDR3 is CASSLEGREGETQYF. The CDR3 nucleotides are TGTGCCAGCAGTTTAGAAGGCAGGGAAGGAGAGACCCAGTACTTC.

At least ten counts were recorded for this clonotype. The chain couples TRBV15 to TRBJ1-6; D is possibly TRBD1 (5 bases). The CDR3 covers 14 residues. The germline CDR1 and CDR2 sequences are LNHNV and YYDKDF (reference sequence). Trimming cost V 4 bases and J 7 bases, with 11 bases left between them. The CDR3 is CATSTSGTNSPLHF. The CDR3 nucleotides are TGTGCCACCAGCACCTCAGGGACCAATTCACCCCTCCACTTT.

The CDR3 spells CASSQDWELNTEAFF. In DNA, the CDR3 is TGCGCCAGCAGCCAAGATTGGGAACTGAACACTGAAGCTTTCTTT. The rearrangement joins TRBV4-3 to TRBJ1-1; D gene uncertain. Germline lookup yields CDR1 LGHNA and CDR2 YSLEER. Between the trimmed V and J ends, which lost 0 bases and 0 bases, there was a span of 8 bases. The CDR3 is 15 residues long.